The 9 T cell receptor beta chains reported below all come from one sample, sequenced in a study of CD8+ T cells in alopecia areata. TCR sequencing used cDNA made by reverse transcription of extracted RNA. Generated by immunoSEQ multiplex PCR, the TCRdb table keeps only in-frame clones and is missing some. The sample includes some 180,000 clones, roughly 60% seen only once; the top ten take over 1.5%. Source: CD4+ T cells sorted from blood, taken at week 0. The receptor set was obtained from a human donor with alopecia areata.

There are a few counts of this clone. The genes are TRBV6-5 and TRBJ2-1, with TRBD2 identical over 7 bases. This CDR3 has 15 residues. V lost 6 bases and J lost 0; bases outside the gene matches: 5. Germline CDR1 MNHEY, CDR2 SVGAGI. The CDR3 protein is CASSRRGNSYNEQFF. The DNA for the CDR3 is TGTGCCAGCAGCCGGCGGGGGAACTCCTACAATGAGCAGTTCTTC.

The chain has TRBV2 and TRBJ1-5; 7 bases match TRBD1. The germline CDR1 and CDR2 sequences are SNHLY and FYNNEI. J lost 4 bases, V lost 4 bases, and 7 bases had no gene match. The CDR3 is 15 amino acids. The CDR3 sequence: CASSGLDRENQPQHF. The DNA for the CDR3 is TGTGCCAGCAGTGGACTCGACAGGGAAAATCAGCCCCAGCATTTT. Supplemented by reference TRBV2 and TRBJ1-5, the full variable domain reads EPEVTQTPSHQVTQMGQEVILRCVPISNHLYFYWYRQILGQKVEFLVSFYNNEISEKSEIFDDQFSVERPDGSNFTLKIRSTKLEDSAMYFCASSGLDRENQPQHFGDGTRLSIL.

V is TRBV30 and J is TRBJ1-2; D is ambiguous. Trimming left V 5 bases short and J 1 base short, with 11 bases between. This CDR3 spans 13 amino acids. Per germline, CDR1 GTSNPN and CDR2 SVGIG (reference sequence). The CDR3 here is CAWSKTINYGYTF. The CDR3 region has the DNA TGTGCCTGGTCAAAAACTATTAACTATGGCTACACCTTC.

This clone was seen a few times. This sequence joins TRBV9 and TRBJ2-7; unclear D gene. The CDR3 spans 13 residues. V lost 7 bases and J lost 2, with 13 bases in between. Germline CDR1 SGDLS, CDR2 YYNGEE. The CDR3 sequence: CASGRGEPYEQYF. CDR3 nucleotides: TGTGCCAGCGGGCGTGGGGAACCCTACGAGCAGTACTTC.

The chain recombines TRBV30 with TRBJ1-1; a weak D match, TRBD1 (5 bases). The germline V gene has CDR1 GTSNPN and CDR2 SVGIG (reference sequence). Trimming cost V 0 bases and J 6 bases, with 14 bases left between them. CDR3 length: 14 amino acids. The CDR3 sequence: CAWSVQGASSEAFF. The CDR3, as DNA: TGTGCCTGGAGTGTGCAGGGAGCCTCCTCTGAAGCTTTCTTT.

The chain couples TRBV25-1 to TRBJ1-4, with D tentatively TRBD1 (5 bases). The V end was cut by 2 bases, the J end by 6 bases, with 13 bases between. Looked up from germline, CDR1 is MGHDK and CDR2 is SYGVNS. This CDR3 contains 15 residues. The DNA of the CDR3 is TGTGCCAGCAGTGAACGTCCAGGGCCGTATGAAAAACTGTTTTTT. Protein sequence: CASSERPGPYEKLFF.

The chain carries TRBV5-6 and TRBJ1-5; D gene unclear. This CDR3 comprises 14 residues. CDR1 and CDR2 from the germline V gene are SGHDT and YYEEEE. V was cut by 4 bases and J by 6 bases, with 14 bases left in between. In DNA form, the CDR3 reads TGTGCCAGCAGCCGCGCGGATGGGATTCAGCCCCAGCATTTT. Translated: CASSRADGIQPQHF.

There are a few counts of this clone. V usage is TRBV30 and J usage is TRBJ2-1; D remains unclear. Germline V gives CDR1 GTSNPN, CDR2 SVGIG (reference sequence). The CDR3 loop spans 14 amino acids. The V end lost 5 bases, the J end lost 1 base, and 12 bases lay between the germline ends. CDR3 protein: CAWERRLSYNEQFF. The CDR3 DNA is TGTGCCTGGGAAAGAAGATTATCCTACAATGAGCAGTTCTTC.

This clone was counted a few times. The V call is TRBV6-5, the J call TRBJ1-2, with 9 bases lining up with TRBD1. V lost 0 bases and J lost 4; bases outside the gene matches: 3. From germline, CDR1 is MNHEY and CDR2 SVGAGI. The CDR3 runs to 15 residues. The CDR3 loop reads CASSYSGTGSYGYTF. The CDR3 DNA reads as TGTGCCAGCAGTTACTCCGGGACAGGGTCCTATGGCTACACCTTC.